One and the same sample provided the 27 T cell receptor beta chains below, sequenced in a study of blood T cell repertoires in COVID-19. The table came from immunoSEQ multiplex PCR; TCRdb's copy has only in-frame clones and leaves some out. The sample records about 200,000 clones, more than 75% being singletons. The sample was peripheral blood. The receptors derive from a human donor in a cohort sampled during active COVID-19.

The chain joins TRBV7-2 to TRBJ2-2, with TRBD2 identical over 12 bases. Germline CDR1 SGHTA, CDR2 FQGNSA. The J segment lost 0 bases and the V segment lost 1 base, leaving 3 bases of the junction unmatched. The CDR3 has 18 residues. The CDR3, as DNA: TGTGCCAGCAGCTTAGGACTAGCGGGGGCCGCGAACACCGGGGAGCTGTTTTTT. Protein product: CASSLGLAGAANTGELFF. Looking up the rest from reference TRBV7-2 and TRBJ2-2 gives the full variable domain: GAGVSQSPSNKVTEKGKDVELRCDPISGHTALYWYRQSLGQGLEFLIYFQGNSAPDKSGLPSDRFSAERTGGSVSTLTIQRTQQEDSAVYLCASSLGLAGAANTGELFFGEGSRLTVL.

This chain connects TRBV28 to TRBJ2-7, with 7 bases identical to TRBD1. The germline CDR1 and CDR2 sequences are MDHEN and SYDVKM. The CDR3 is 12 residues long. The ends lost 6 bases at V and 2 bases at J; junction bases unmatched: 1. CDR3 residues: CASRTGPYEQYF. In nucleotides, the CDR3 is TGTGCCAGCAGGACAGGGCCCTACGAGCAGTACTTC.

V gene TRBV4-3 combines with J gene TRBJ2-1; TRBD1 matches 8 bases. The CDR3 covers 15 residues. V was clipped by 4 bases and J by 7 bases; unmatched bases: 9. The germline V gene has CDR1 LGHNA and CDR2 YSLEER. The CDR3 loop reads CASSRRTGRENEQFF. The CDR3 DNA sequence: TGCGCCAGCAGCCGACGGACAGGGCGTGAAAATGAGCAGTTCTTC.

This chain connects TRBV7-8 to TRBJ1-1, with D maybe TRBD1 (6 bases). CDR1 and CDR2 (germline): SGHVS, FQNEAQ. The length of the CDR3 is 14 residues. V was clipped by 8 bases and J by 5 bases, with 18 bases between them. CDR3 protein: CASGLGGGWTEAFF. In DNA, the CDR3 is TGTGCCAGCGGACTAGGAGGGGGTTGGACTGAAGCTTTCTTT.

The CDR3 protein is CASSLVGVGGETQYF. The CDR3 coding sequence is TGTGCCAGCAGCTTAGTAGGGGTCGGGGGAGAGACCCAGTACTTC. This chain uses TRBV7-2 with TRBJ2-5, with D possibly being TRBD2 (6 bases). V dropped 1 base and J dropped 4 bases, with 13 bases sitting between them. This CDR3 comprises 15 residues. Germline V gene lookup returns CDR1 SGHTA and CDR2 FQGNSA.

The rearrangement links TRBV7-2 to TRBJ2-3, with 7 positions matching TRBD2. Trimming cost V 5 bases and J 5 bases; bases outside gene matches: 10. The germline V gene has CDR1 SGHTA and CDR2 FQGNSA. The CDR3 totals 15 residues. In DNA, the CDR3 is TGTGCCAGCAGCCGCGACGGACTAGAGGAAGATACGCAGTATTTT. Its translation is CASSRDGLEEDTQYF.

DNA of the CDR3: TGCGCCAGCAGCCAAGATTCGGTCTCCTACGAGCAGTACTTC. Its protein is CASSQDSVSYEQYF. V usage is TRBV4-3 and J usage is TRBJ2-7; D gene ambiguous. The V end was cut by 0 bases, the J end by 0 bases, with 6 bases between. The CDR3 is 14 amino acids. Germline values: CDR1 LGHNA, CDR2 YSLEER.

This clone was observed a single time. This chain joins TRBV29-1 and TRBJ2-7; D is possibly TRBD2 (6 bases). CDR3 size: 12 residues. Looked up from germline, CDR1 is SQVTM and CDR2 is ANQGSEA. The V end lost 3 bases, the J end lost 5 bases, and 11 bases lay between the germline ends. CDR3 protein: CSVDQGGDEQYF. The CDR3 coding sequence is TGCAGCGTTGACCAGGGCGGGGACGAGCAGTACTTC.

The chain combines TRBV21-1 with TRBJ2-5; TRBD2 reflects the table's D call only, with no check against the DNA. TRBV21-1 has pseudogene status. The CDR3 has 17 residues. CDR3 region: CASSKVWGGYYQETQYF. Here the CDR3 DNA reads TGTGCCAGCAGCAAAGTATGGGGGGGGTATTACCAAGAGACCCAGTACTTC.

The DNA of the CDR3 is TGTGCCAGCAGCGGAAGGGACGGGACTCCTGGCTACGAGCAGTACTTC. Its protein is CASSGRDGTPGYEQYF. The chain uses TRBV7-8 and TRBJ2-7, with a weak D call TRBD2 (6 bases). With 5 bases removed from V and 3 bases from J, the gap between germline ends came to 20 bases. The CDR3 has 16 residues. The germline V gene encodes CDR1 SGHVS and CDR2 FQNEAQ.

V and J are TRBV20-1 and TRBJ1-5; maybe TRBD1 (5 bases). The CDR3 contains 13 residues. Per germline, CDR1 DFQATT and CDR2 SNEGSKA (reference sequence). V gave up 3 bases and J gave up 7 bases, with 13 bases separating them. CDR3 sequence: CSASSQGGQPQHF. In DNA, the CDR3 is TGCAGTGCTAGTTCCCAGGGAGGGCAGCCCCAGCATTTT.

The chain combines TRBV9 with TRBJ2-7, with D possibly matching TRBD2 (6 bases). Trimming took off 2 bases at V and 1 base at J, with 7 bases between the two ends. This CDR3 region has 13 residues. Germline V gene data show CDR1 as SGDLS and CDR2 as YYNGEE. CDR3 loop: CASSVGLSYEQYF. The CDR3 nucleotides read TGTGCCAGCAGCGTGGGACTTTCCTACGAGCAGTACTTC.

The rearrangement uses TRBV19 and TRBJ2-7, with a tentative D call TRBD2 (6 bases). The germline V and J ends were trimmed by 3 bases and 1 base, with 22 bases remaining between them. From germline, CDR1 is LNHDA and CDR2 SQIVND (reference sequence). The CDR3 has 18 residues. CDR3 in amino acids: CASSISSVDPGRSYEQYF. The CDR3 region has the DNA TGTGCCAGTAGTATCTCATCTGTAGATCCCGGGAGATCCTACGAGCAGTACTTC.

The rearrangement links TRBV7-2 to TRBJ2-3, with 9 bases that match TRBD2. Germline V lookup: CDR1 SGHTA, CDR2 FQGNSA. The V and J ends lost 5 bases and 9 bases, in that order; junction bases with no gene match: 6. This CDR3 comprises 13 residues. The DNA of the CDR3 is TGTGCCAGCAGCCCCCGGACTAGCGAGACGCAGTATTTT. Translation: CASSPRTSETQYF.

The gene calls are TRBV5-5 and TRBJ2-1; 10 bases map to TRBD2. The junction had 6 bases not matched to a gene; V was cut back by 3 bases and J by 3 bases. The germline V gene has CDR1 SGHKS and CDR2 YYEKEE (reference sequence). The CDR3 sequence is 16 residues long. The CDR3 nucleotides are TGTGCCAGCAGCTGGCTAGCGGGAGTCGTCTACAATGAGCAGTTCTTC. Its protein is CASSWLAGVVYNEQFF.

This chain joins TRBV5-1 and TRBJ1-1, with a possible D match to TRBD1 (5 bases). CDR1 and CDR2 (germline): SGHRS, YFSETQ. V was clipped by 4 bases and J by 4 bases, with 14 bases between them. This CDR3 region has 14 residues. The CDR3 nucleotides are TGCGCCAGCAGCCGGGGGACGACGGGCACTGAAGCTTTCTTT. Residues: CASSRGTTGTEAFF.

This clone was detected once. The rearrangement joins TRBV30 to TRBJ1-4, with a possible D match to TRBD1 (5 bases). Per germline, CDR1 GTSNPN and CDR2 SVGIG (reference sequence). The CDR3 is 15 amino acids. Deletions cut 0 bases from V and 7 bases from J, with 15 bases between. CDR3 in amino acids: CAWSVSAGNSEKLFF. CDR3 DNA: TGTGCCTGGAGTGTCTCGGCAGGGAATAGTGAAAAACTGTTTTTT. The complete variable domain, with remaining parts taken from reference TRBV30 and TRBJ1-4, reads SQTIHQWPATLVQPVGSPLSLECTVEGTSNPNLYWYRQAAGRGLQLLFYSVGIGQISSEVPQNLSASRPQDRQFILSSKKLLLSDSGFYLCAWSVSAGNSEKLFFGSGTQLSVL.

The CDR3 sequence: CASSPTGDHGQYF. The CDR3 nucleotides read TGTGCCAGCTCACCTACAGGGGACCACGGGCAGTACTTC. The chain joins TRBV18 to TRBJ2-7; 7 bases agree with TRBD1. CDR1 is KGHSH and CDR2 is LQKENI in the germline V gene. Trimming removed 3 bases from V and 9 bases from J; junction bases left unmatched: 8. The CDR3 sequence is 13 residues long.

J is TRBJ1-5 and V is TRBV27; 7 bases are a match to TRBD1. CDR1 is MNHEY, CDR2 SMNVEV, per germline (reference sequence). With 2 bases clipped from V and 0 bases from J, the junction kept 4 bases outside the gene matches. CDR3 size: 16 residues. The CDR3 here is CASSLQGGDSNQPQHF. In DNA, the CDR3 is TGTGCCAGCAGTTTACAGGGGGGCGATAGCAATCAGCCCCAGCATTTT.

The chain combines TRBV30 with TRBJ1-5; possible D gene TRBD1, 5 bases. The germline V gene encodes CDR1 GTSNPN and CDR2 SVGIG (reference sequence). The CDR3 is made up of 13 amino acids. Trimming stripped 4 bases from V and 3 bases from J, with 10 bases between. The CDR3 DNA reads TGTGCCTGGACCCAGGGTTACAATCAGCCCCAGCATTTT. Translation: CAWTQGYNQPQHF.

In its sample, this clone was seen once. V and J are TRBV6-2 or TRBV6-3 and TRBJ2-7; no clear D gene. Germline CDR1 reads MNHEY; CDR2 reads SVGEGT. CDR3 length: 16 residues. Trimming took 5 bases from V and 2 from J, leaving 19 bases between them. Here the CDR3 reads CASSHFYARSTYEQYF. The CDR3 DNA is TGTGCCAGCAGTCACTTCTATGCCCGAAGTACCTACGAGCAGTACTTC.

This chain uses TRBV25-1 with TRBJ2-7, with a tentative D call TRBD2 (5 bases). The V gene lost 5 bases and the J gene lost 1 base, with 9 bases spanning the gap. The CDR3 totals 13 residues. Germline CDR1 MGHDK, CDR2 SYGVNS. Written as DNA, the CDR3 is TGTGCCAGCAGTACCCCGGGGTCCTACGAGCAGTACTTC. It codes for CASSTPGSYEQYF.

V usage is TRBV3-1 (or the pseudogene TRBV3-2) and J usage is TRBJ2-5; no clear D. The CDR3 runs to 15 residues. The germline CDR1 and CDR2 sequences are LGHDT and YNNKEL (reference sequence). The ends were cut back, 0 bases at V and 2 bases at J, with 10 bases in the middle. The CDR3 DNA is TGTGCCAGCAGCCAAGATGGGCTTGAACAAGAGACCCAGTACTTC. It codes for CASSQDGLEQETQYF.

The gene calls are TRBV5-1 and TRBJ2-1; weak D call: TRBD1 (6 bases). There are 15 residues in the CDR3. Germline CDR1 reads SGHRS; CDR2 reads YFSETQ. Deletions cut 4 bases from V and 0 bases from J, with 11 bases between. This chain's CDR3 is CASSPGESSYNEQFF. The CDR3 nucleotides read TGCGCCAGCAGCCCAGGGGAGAGCTCCTACAATGAGCAGTTCTTC.

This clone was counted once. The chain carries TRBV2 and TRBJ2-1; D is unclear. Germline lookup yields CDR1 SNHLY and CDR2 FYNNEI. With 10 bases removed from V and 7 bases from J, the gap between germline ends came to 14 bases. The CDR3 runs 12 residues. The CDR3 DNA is TGTGCCACCACGAGAGGCTTTAATGAGCAGTTCTTC. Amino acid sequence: CATTRGFNEQFF.

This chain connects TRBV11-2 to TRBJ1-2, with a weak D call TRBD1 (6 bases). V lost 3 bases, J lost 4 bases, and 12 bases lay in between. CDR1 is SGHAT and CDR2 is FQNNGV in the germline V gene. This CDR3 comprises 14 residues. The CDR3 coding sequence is TGTGCCAGCAGCTTCGCAGGGGCTTTCTATGGCTACACCTTC. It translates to CASSFAGAFYGYTF.

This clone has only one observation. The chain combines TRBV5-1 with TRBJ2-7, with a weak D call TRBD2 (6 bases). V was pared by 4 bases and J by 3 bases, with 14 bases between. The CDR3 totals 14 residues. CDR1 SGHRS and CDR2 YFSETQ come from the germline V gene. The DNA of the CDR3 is TGCGCCAGCAGCACCGCGGGACGGGGCTACGAGCAGTACTTC. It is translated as CASSTAGRGYEQYF.